This section outlines one TCR beta chain sequence together with its context. Its antigen remains unknown. V lost 0 bases to trimming and J lost 4 bases, with 13 bases between them. Germline CDR1 and CDR2: SGHDT and YYEEEE. The CDR3 length is 16 residues. TCRdb's table, derived via immunoSEQ multiplex PCR, lists solely in-frame clones and lacks some. This sample has roughly 120,000 clones; 75% to 90% occur once, and the top ten carry about 1.5%. The data belong to a study of T cell responses to AZD1222 COVID-19 vaccine. Study-level findings and limits: Females outnumbered males among donors, who were mostly white British; clonal diversity was possibly underestimated.

The TCR sequence derives from an adult in good health. J is TRBJ1-4 and V is TRBV5-6, with D perhaps TRBD1 (5 bases). The sequencing used peripheral blood, collected on day 0 of AZD1222 vaccination. The CDR3 loop is CASSLVGHLNNEKLFF. The DNA for the CDR3 is TGTGCCAGCAGCTTGGTAGGACATTTAAATAATGAAAAACTGTTTTTT.